Each of the 8 T cell receptor beta chains below was sequenced from the same sample in a study of early T cells in non-severe SARS-CoV-2 infection. MiXCR, applied by TCRdb to the 5' RACE reads, yields one record per CDR3 protein. The repertoire includes 40,000 or so distinct CDR3 sequences, roughly 12% of them detected once, and around a fifth sits in the top ten. The material sequenced was whole blood. Receptor source: an adult who was a healthcare worker with PCR-confirmed SARS-CoV-2 infection or an uninfected control (not recorded which).

This clonotype was picked up a small number of times. CDR3 region: CASRDTAYYGYTF. In nucleotides, the CDR3 is TGTGCCAGCAGAGACACAGCGTACTATGGCTACACCTTC. The J gene is TRBJ1-2, the V gene TRBV6-2 or TRBV6-3; D is unresolved. CDR1 is MNHEY and CDR2 is SVGEGT in the germline V gene. The V end was cut by 6 bases, the J end by 3 bases, with 11 bases between. The CDR3 contains 13 residues.

The chain links TRBV12-3 or TRBV12-4 to TRBJ1-5; D remains ambiguous. The CDR3 has 12 amino acids. The ends were cut back, 3 bases at V and 0 bases at J, with 0 bases in the middle. This chain's CDR3 is CASSFSNQPQHF. The CDR3 DNA reads TGTGCCAGCAGTTTTAGCAATCAGCCCCAGCATTTT.

As regards this clonotype: Since a much larger clone is just one base distant, this may be a read error. The rearrangement uses TRBV6-4 and TRBJ2-3; no definite D call. CDR1 is MRHNA, CDR2 SNTAGT, per germline. This CDR3 has 13 residues. The CDR3 DNA reads TGTGCCTGCAGTGACTCGATTATGGGTACGCAGTATTTT. Protein sequence: CACSDSIMGTQYF.

The chain is built from TRBV7-9 and TRBJ2-7; TRBD1 is a possible D gene (5 bases). Germline V gene lookup returns CDR1 SEHNR and CDR2 FQNEAQ (reference sequence). The V end was cut by 4 bases, the J end by 5 bases, with 21 bases between. The CDR3 consists of 16 residues. This chain's CDR3 is CASSYQASGPFDEQYF. The DNA of the CDR3 is TGTGCCAGCAGCTACCAGGCTTCAGGGCCTTTTGACGAGCAGTACTTC.

Many counts were recorded for this clonotype. The gene calls are TRBV12-3 or TRBV12-4 and TRBJ1-1; 7 bases agree with TRBD1. V gave up 3 bases and J gave up 10 bases; unmatched junction bases: 8. This CDR3 region has 13 residues. The CDR3 here is CASSFQGGRRAFF. The CDR3 nucleotides are TGTGCCAGCAGTTTCCAGGGGGGGCGAAGAGCTTTCTTT.

The V call is TRBV19, the J call TRBJ2-1; 9 positions agree with TRBD2. V lost 6 bases and J lost 2; bases outside the gene matches: 11. The CDR3 runs to 17 residues. Germline-derived CDR1 and CDR2 are LNHDA and SQIVND (reference sequence). The DNA of the CDR3 is TGTGCCAGTAGACTTGGGTGGGCTAGCGGGACCTACAATGAGCAGTTCTTC. It is translated as CASRLGWASGTYNEQFF.

This rearrangement joins TRBV28 to TRBJ1-1; D is undetermined. Germline loops: CDR1 MDHEN, CDR2 SYDVKM. CDR3 length: 13 residues. V was clipped by 0 bases and J by 7 bases, with 9 bases between them. The CDR3 loop reads CASSLWSRNEAFF. In nucleotides, the CDR3 is TGTGCCAGCAGTTTATGGTCGAGGAATGAAGCTTTCTTT.

A note on this clonotype: Here the CDR3 omits its conserved ending phenylalanine or tryptophan, so a read error is the likely source. The chain couples TRBV12-3 or TRBV12-4 to TRBJ1-1; TRBD1 might be the D (6 bases). The CDR3 spans 15 residues. V lost 6 bases and J lost 4, with 18 bases in between. The CDR3 coding sequence is TGTGCCAGCAGCTACTCCTGGGGGGCGGCCACTGAAGCTTTCTAT. This gives the protein CASSYSWGAATEAFY.